This entry lists 32 T cell receptor beta chains sequenced from one sample in a study of cytomegalovirus exposure and HLA in healthy donors. Produced via immunoSEQ multiplex PCR; TCRdb's table is partial and in-frame only. Here the sample spans about 170,000 clones, 70% to 90% being singletons. Sequencing was done on a sample of PBMCs. These receptors were collected from a woman younger than 45 in good health and CMV-seronegative.

This chain joins TRBV5-1 and TRBJ2-3; D not certain. V lost 2 bases to trimming and J lost 1 base, with 14 bases between them. The CDR3 sequence is 16 residues long. CDR1 is SGHRS, CDR2 YFSETQ, per germline. The DNA for the CDR3 is TGCGCCAGCAGCTTAATAATCAACGGAGGCACAGATACGCAGTATTTT. Translating gives CASSLIINGGTDTQYF.

This chain joins TRBV30 and TRBJ1-2; TRBD1 is a possible D gene (5 bases). The CDR3 is 13 residues long. V gave up 0 bases and J gave up 7 bases, with 12 bases separating them. Germline V gives CDR1 GTSNPN, CDR2 SVGIG (reference sequence). The CDR3 coding sequence is TGTGCCTGGAGTGTACGGGGGTGGGGTGGCTACACCTTC. This gives the protein CAWSVRGWGGYTF.

V and J are TRBV28 and TRBJ1-1; 10 bases line up with TRBD1. CDR1 is MDHEN and CDR2 is SYDVKM in the germline V gene. The CDR3 sequence is 14 residues long. V lost 4 bases, J lost 5 bases, and 4 bases stayed unmatched. CDR3 amino acids: CASSSTGGFTEAFF. In nucleotides, the CDR3 is TGTGCCAGCAGTTCGACAGGGGGCTTTACTGAAGCTTTCTTT.

This clone has just one count. The J gene is TRBJ2-7, the V gene TRBV5-1; D not resolved. V gave up 4 bases and J gave up 9 bases, with 14 bases separating them. The CDR3 loop spans 12 amino acids. CDR1 is SGHRS and CDR2 is YFSETQ in the germline V gene. The CDR3 loop reads CASSIGEGRQYF. The DNA for the CDR3 is TGCGCCAGCAGCATCGGTGAAGGGCGGCAGTACTTC.

The rearrangement uses TRBV29-1 and TRBJ2-7; 10 nucleotides align to TRBD1. CDR1 and CDR2 (germline): SQVTM, ANQGSEA. The CDR3 is 15 residues long. J was trimmed by 0 bases and V by 3 bases; bases with no gene match: 5. The CDR3 loop reads CSVENRTGGSYEQYF. CDR3 DNA sequence: TGCAGCGTTGAGAATAGGACAGGGGGCTCCTACGAGCAGTACTTC.

The chain recombines TRBV9 with TRBJ1-5, with a tentative D call TRBD1 (5 bases). CDR1 and CDR2 (germline): SGDLS, YYNGEE. This CDR3 comprises 16 residues. V was trimmed by 9 bases and J by 4 bases, leaving 23 bases between them. The DNA for the CDR3 is TGTGCCAAACGAATTCCGACCACGACAGAGAATCAGCCCCAGCATTTT. Translating gives CAKRIPTTTENQPQHF.

CDR3 sequence reads: CASSLRPQGADTQYF. The CDR3 DNA follows: TGTGCCAGCAGCTTGCGGCCCCAGGGTGCAGATACGCAGTATTTT. The rearrangement joins TRBV5-4 to TRBJ2-3; maybe TRBD1 (5 bases). The germline V and J ends were trimmed by 1 base and 4 bases, with 13 bases remaining between them. The CDR3 has 15 amino acids. Germline V gene lookup returns CDR1 SGHNT and CDR2 YYREEE (reference sequence).

The rearrangement joins TRBV11-2 to TRBJ2-5, with TRBD2 identical over 8 bases. Per germline, CDR1 SGHAT and CDR2 FQNNGV. CDR3 size: 16 residues. V trimming: 1 base; J trimming: 0 bases; junction bases outside the gene matches: 4. CDR3 amino acids: CASSLGDSGNQETQYF. The CDR3 coding sequence is TGTGCCAGCAGCTTAGGCGATAGCGGGAACCAAGAGACCCAGTACTTC.

This chain connects TRBV10-2 to TRBJ2-7; D may be TRBD1 (5 bases). Trimming removed 2 bases from V and 0 bases from J, with 8 bases in between. CDR1 is WSHSY and CDR2 is SAAADI in the germline V gene. CDR3 length: 14 amino acids. The CDR3 nucleotides are TGCGCCAGCAGTGAGACAGGTCGCTCCTACGAGCAGTACTTC. Translating gives CASSETGRSYEQYF.

The rearrangement links TRBV6-1 to TRBJ2-7; D remains unclear. Germline V gene sequence: CDR1 MNHNS, CDR2 SASEGT. The CDR3 has 11 residues. Trimming removed 7 bases at V and 3 bases at J, with 7 bases between. CDR3 region: CASILSYEQYF. The CDR3 nucleotides are TGTGCCAGCATCCTTAGCTACGAGCAGTACTTC.

The chain uses TRBV27 and TRBJ1-5; 9 bases are a match to TRBD1. Per the germline V gene, CDR1 is MNHEY and CDR2 is SMNVEV (reference sequence). This CDR3 region has 15 residues. The J segment lost 5 bases and the V segment lost 5 bases, leaving 7 bases of the junction unmatched. The CDR3 is CASSIGGQGDQPQHF. The CDR3 DNA sequence: TGTGCCAGCAGTATAGGGGGACAGGGTGATCAGCCCCAGCATTTT.

The chain couples TRBV2 to TRBJ2-4, with D possibly being TRBD1 or TRBD2 (6 bases each). Germline V gene data show CDR1 as SNHLY and CDR2 as FYNNEI. Trimming shortened V by 5 bases and J by 0 bases, and 20 bases separated the two germline ends. The length of the CDR3 is 18 residues. The DNA for the CDR3 is TGTGCCAGCAGTTCTGTCGGAAGGGGGGTCTTAGCCAAAAACATTCAGTACTTC. Its translation: CASSSVGRGVLAKNIQYF.

The CDR3 DNA sequence: TGTGCCACCAGCTCGTTCCAGGGGACCCAGTACTTC. It yields the protein CATSSFQGTQYF. The chain has TRBV15 and TRBJ2-5, with D possibly matching TRBD1 (5 bases). The CDR3 is made up of 12 amino acids. Trimming took 5 bases from V and 7 from J, leaving 11 bases between them. The germline CDR1 and CDR2 sequences are LNHNV and YYDKDF (reference sequence).

The gene calls are TRBV7-9 and TRBJ2-2; maybe TRBD2 (5 bases). Per germline, CDR1 SEHNR and CDR2 FQNEAQ (reference sequence). The CDR3 contains 13 residues. The V end was cut by 7 bases, the J end by 8 bases, with 14 bases between. DNA of the CDR3: TGTGCCAGCATCCTTTATAGGGAGGGGGAGCTGTTTTTT. Translation gives CASILYREGELFF.

This chain connects TRBV4-3 to TRBJ1-2; 7 bases match TRBD1. Per the germline V gene, CDR1 is LGHNA and CDR2 is YSLEER. V lost 5 bases, J lost 5 bases, and 5 bases stayed unmatched. The CDR3 consists of 13 residues. The CDR3 loop is CASSRDREYGYTF. The DNA of the CDR3 is TGCGCCAGCAGCAGAGACAGGGAATATGGCTACACCTTC.

The chain employs TRBV4-1 and TRBJ2-4; D not resolved. The V and J ends lost 2 bases and 0 bases respectively, with 14 bases between them. Germline assignment: CDR1 MGHRA and CDR2 YSYEKL. The CDR3 has 17 residues. The CDR3 nucleotides read TGCGCCAGCAGCCAACCCGTCACCTCTTTAGCCAAAAACATTCAGTACTTC. Amino acids: CASSQPVTSLAKNIQYF.

The chain carries TRBV7-2 and TRBJ2-7, with D possibly matching TRBD2 (5 bases). CDR1 is SGHTA and CDR2 is FQGNSA in the germline V gene. The V gene lost 1 base and the J gene lost 0 bases, with 7 bases spanning the gap. This CDR3 is 14 amino acids long. DNA for the CDR3: TGTGCCAGCAGCTTAGGGCGGGTCTCCTACGAGCAGTACTTC. It translates to CASSLGRVSYEQYF.

CDR3 loop: CAWSAGTSTDTQYF. CDR3 bases: TGTGCCTGGAGTGCCGGGACTAGCACAGATACGCAGTATTTT. The chain couples TRBV30 to TRBJ2-3, with a possible D match to TRBD2 (6 bases). Deletions cut 1 base from V and 0 bases from J, with 8 bases between. The CDR3 length is 14 residues. CDR1 and CDR2 from the germline V gene are GTSNPN and SVGIG (reference sequence). The full variable domain, in which reference TRBV30 and TRBJ2-3 provide the parts outside the CDR3, is SQTIHQWPATLVQPVGSPLSLECTVEGTSNPNLYWYRQAAGRGLQLLFYSVGIGQISSEVPQNLSASRPQDRQFILSSKKLLLSDSGFYLCAWSAGTSTDTQYFGPGTRLTVL.

This chain uses TRBV15 with TRBJ2-1, with 9 bases fitting TRBD1. The CDR3 spans 17 residues. V shed 3 bases and J 6 bases; nucleotides not matched to a gene: 12. CDR1 is LNHNV and CDR2 is YYDKDF in the germline V gene (reference sequence). The chain's CDR3 is CATSSVHRDRVGNEQFF. Here the CDR3 DNA reads TGTGCCACCAGCAGTGTGCACCGGGACAGGGTAGGCAATGAGCAGTTCTTC. The entire variable domain, with the rest obtained from reference TRBV15 and TRBJ2-1, is as follows: DAMVIQNPRYQVTQFGKPVTLSCSQTLNHNVMYWYQQKSSQAPKLLFHYYDKDFNNEADTPDNFQSRRPNTSFCFLDIRSPGLGDTAMYLCATSSVHRDRVGNEQFFGPGTRLTVL.

The chain has TRBV7-8 and TRBJ2-3; possibly TRBD1 for D (5 bases). Trimming took off 1 base at V and 0 bases at J, with 11 bases between the two ends. Germline V gene data show CDR1 as SGHVS and CDR2 as FQNEAQ. The CDR3 runs 16 residues. CDR3 DNA sequence: TGTGCCAGCAGCTTAGAGGGGCAGAAAAGCACAGATACGCAGTATTTT. Residues: CASSLEGQKSTDTQYF.

This clone is a singleton in its sample. In nucleotides, the CDR3 is TGCGCCAGCAGCCCGATCCCCCAAGAGACCCAGTACTTC. Amino acids: CASSPIPQETQYF. This chain joins TRBV5-1 and TRBJ2-5; D gene ambiguous. Germline CDR1 and CDR2: SGHRS and YFSETQ. Trimming cost V 4 bases and J 1 base, with 8 bases left between them. This CDR3 has 13 amino acids.

CDR3 nucleotides: TGTGCCACCAGCAGAGTGACCGCAACTAATGAAAAACTGTTTTTT. Amino acids: CATSRVTATNEKLFF. The chain employs TRBV15 and TRBJ1-4; D not resolved. From germline, CDR1 is LNHNV and CDR2 YYDKDF (reference sequence). Deletions cut 1 base from V and 0 bases from J, with 6 bases between. The CDR3 loop spans 15 amino acids.

The V and J genes are TRBV11-2 and TRBJ2-7; D gene unclear. The CDR3 sequence is 13 residues long. V lost 5 bases, J lost 0 bases, and 8 bases lay in between. The germline V gene encodes CDR1 SGHAT and CDR2 FQNNGV. CDR3 in DNA: TGTGCCAGCAGCACCTACAGCTCCTACGAGCAGTACTTC. Protein sequence: CASSTYSSYEQYF.

This chain connects TRBV4-1 to TRBJ1-4; TRBD1 aligns across 7 bases. V dropped 1 base and J dropped 5; count of bases not matched to a gene: 4. CDR1 and CDR2 from the germline V gene are MGHRA and YSYEKL. This CDR3 has 15 amino acids. CDR3 nucleotide sequence: TGCGCCAGCAGCCAAGTTGGGACAGCAAATGAAAAACTGTTTTTT. Translating gives CASSQVGTANEKLFF.

This sequence joins TRBV6-5 and TRBJ2-5; D not certain. Trimming shortened V by 2 bases and J by 1 base, and 5 bases separated the two germline ends. Germline loops: CDR1 MNHEY, CDR2 SVGAGI. The CDR3 has 13 residues. CDR3 amino acids: CASSYRSQETQYF. The CDR3 DNA follows: TGTGCCAGCAGTTACAGAAGCCAAGAGACCCAGTACTTC.

The V gene is TRBV28, the J gene TRBJ1-2; D unresolved. Trimming removed 8 bases from V and 3 bases from J, with 13 bases in between. This CDR3 contains 13 residues. The germline V gene encodes CDR1 MDHEN and CDR2 SYDVKM. The CDR3 DNA reads as TGTGCCAGCGCTATCACCATATACTATGGCTACACCTTC. Translating gives CASAITIYYGYTF.

The chain carries TRBV20-1 and TRBJ1-2; D unclear. Per germline, CDR1 DFQATT and CDR2 SNEGSKA (reference sequence). This CDR3 is built from 11 residues. The CDR3 loop reads CLVDPEVGYTF. In nucleotides, the CDR3 is TGCCTTGTCGACCCGGAGGTTGGCTACACCTTC.

The chain combines TRBV11-2 with TRBJ2-1; TRBD1 is a possible D gene (5 bases). The CDR3 runs 15 residues. Germline assignment: CDR1 SGHAT and CDR2 FQNNGV. Trimming stripped 3 bases from V and 7 bases from J, with 16 bases between. CDR3 region: CASSFLGRGWNEQFF. The CDR3 nucleotides are TGTGCCAGCAGCTTCCTGGGAAGGGGCTGGAATGAGCAGTTCTTC.

The chain has TRBV27 and TRBJ1-4; 8 bases match TRBD1. With V trimmed by 6 bases and J by 5 bases, 8 bases remained unmatched. This CDR3 is 15 amino acids long. Germline lookup yields CDR1 MNHEY and CDR2 SMNVEV (reference sequence). The CDR3 nucleotides are TGTGCCAGCAGACGCGGACAGGGAAGCAATGAAAAACTGTTTTTT. This translates into CASRRGQGSNEKLFF. Together with reference TRBV27 and TRBJ1-4, the CDR3 gives the full variable domain: EAQVTQNPRYLITVTGKKLTVTCSQNMNHEYMSWYRQDPGLGLRQIYYSMNVEVTDKGDVPEGYKVSRKEKRNFPLILESPSPNQTSLYFCASRRGQGSNEKLFFGSGTQLSVL.

The chain joins TRBV19 to TRBJ1-5; D not certain. In germline, CDR1 is LNHDA, CDR2 SQIVND (reference sequence). The V gene lost 6 bases and the J gene lost 4 bases, with 19 bases spanning the gap. This CDR3 has 16 residues. Here the CDR3 reads CASSSRGQAENQPQHF. Here the CDR3 DNA reads TGTGCCAGTAGCTCACGAGGGCAGGCAGAGAATCAGCCCCAGCATTTT.

V usage is TRBV6-6 and J usage is TRBJ2-3; 7 positions agree with TRBD2. CDR1 is MNHNY and CDR2 is SVGAGI in the germline V gene (reference sequence). The CDR3 has 13 amino acids. J was trimmed by 7 bases and V by 2 bases; bases with no gene match: 3. DNA of the CDR3: TGTGCCAGCAGTTACGCGCGGGAGTATACGCAGTATTTT. Translating gives CASSYAREYTQYF.

The CDR3 DNA reads as TGTGCCTGGAGTTTCACCCGGGGTCCCGCCGACGAGCAGTACTTC. Protein product: CAWSFTRGPADEQYF. The genes are TRBV30 and TRBJ2-7, with D possibly TRBD2 on 5 matching bases. This CDR3 has 15 amino acids. Trimming took 2 bases from V and 5 from J, leaving 19 bases between them. Germline values: CDR1 GTSNPN, CDR2 SVGIG (reference sequence).